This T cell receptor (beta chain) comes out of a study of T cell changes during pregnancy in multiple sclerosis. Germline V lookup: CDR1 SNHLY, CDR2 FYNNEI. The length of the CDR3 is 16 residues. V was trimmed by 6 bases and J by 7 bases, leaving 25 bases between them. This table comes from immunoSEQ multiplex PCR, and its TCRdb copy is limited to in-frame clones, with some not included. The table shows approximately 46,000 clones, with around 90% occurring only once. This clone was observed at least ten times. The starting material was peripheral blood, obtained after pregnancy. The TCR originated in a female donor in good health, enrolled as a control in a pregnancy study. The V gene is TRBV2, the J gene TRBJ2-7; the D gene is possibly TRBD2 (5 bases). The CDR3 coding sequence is TGTGCCAGCAGGGCCGGAGGATCTGGGGTCGACGGGGAGCAGTACTTC. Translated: CASRAGGSGVDGEQYF.